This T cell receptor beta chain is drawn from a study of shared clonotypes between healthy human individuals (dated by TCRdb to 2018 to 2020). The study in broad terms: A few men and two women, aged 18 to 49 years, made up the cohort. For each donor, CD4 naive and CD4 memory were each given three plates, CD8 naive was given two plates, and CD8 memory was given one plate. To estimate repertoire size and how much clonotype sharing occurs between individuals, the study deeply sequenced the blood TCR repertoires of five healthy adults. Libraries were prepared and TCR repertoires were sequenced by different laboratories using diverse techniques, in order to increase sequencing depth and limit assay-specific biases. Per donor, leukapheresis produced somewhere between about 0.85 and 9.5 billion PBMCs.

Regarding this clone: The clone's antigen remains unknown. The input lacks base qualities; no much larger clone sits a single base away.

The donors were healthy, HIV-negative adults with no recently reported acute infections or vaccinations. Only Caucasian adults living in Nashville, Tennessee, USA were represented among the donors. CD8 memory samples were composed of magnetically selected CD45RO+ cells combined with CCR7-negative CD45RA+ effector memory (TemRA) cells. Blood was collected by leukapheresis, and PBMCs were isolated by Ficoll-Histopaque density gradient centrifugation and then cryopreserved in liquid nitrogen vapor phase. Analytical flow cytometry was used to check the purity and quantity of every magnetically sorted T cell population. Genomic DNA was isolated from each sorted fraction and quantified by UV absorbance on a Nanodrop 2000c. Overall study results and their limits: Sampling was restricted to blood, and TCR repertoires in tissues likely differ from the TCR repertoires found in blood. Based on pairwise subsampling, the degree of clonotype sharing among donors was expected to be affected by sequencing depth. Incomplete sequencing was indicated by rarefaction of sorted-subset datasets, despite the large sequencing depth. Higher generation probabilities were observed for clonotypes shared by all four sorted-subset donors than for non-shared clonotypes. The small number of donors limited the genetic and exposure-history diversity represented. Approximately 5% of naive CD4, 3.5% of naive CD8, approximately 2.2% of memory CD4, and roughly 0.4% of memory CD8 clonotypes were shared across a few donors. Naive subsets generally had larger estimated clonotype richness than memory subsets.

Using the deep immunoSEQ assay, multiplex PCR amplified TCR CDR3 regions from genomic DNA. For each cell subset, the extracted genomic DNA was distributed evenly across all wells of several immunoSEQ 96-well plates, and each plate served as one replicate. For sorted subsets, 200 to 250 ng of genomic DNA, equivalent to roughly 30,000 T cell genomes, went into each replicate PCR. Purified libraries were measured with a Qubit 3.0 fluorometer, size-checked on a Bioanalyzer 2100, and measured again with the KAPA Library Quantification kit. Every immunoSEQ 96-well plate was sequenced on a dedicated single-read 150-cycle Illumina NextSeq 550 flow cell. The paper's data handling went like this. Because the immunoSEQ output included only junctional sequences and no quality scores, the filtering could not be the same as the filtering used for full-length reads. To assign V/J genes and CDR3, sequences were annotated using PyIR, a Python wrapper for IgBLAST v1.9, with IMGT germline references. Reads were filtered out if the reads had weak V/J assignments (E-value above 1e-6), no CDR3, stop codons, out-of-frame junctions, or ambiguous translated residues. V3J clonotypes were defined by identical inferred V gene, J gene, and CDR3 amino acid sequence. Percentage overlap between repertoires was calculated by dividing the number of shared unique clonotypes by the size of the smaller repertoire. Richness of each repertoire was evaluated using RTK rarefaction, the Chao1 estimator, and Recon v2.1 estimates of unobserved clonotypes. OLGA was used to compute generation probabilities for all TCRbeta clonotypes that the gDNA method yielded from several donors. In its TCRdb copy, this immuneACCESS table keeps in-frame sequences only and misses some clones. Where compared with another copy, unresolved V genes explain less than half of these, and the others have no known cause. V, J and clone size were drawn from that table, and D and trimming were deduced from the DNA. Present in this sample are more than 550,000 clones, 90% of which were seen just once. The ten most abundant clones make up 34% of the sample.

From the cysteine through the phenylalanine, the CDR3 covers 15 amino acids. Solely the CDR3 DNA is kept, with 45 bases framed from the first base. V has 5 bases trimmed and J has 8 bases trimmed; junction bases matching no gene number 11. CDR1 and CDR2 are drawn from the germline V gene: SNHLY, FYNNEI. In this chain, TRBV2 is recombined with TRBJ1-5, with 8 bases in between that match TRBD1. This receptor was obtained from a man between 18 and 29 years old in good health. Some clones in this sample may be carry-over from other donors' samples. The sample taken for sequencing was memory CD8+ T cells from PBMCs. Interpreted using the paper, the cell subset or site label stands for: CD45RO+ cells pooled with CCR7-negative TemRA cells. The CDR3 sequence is CASSYGGQDVEPQHF. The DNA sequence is TGTGCCAGCAGTTACGGGGGACAGGACGTTGAGCCCCAGCATTTT.